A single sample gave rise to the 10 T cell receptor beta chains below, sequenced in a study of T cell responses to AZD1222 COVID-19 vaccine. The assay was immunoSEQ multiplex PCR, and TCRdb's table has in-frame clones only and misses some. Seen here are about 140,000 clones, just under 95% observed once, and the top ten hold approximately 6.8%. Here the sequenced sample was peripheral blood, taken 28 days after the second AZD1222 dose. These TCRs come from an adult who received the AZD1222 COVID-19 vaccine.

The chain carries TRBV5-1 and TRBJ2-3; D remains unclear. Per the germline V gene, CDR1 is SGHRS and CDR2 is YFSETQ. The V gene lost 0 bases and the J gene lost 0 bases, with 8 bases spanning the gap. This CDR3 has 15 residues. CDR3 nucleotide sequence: TGCGCCAGCAGCTTGGTCCAGTCTAGCACAGATACGCAGTATTTT. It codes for CASSLVQSSTDTQYF.

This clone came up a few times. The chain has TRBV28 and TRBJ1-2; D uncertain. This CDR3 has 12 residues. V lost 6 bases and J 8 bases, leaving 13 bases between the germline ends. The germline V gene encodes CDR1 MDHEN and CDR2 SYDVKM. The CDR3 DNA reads TGTGCCAGCAGCCTGGACGGACGGGGCTACACCTTC. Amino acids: CASSLDGRGYTF.

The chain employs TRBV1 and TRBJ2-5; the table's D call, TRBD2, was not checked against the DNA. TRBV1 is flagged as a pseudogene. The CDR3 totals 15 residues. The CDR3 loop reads CTSSHRLDAGETQYF. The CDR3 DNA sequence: TGCACCAGCAGCCACCGCCTAGATGCGGGGGAGACCCAGTACTTC.

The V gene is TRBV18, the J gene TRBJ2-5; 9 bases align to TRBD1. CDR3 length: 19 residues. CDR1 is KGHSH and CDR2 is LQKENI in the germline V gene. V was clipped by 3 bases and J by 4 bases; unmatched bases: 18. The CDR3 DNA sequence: TGTGCCAGCTCACCGAACTCGGGACAGGGCTTTTCCGGGGTAGAGACCCAGTACTTC. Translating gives CASSPNSGQGFSGVETQYF.

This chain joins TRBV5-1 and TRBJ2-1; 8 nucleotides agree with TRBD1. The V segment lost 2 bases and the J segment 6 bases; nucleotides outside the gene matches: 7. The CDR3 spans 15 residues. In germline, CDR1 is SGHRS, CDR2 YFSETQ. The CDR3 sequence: CASSLGQGNGNEQFF. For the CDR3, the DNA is TGCGCCAGCAGCTTAGGACAGGGTAACGGCAATGAGCAGTTCTTC.

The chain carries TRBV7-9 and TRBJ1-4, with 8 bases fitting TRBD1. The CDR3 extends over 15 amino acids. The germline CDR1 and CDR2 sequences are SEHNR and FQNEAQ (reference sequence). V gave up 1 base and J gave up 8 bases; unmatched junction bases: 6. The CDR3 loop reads CASSLGAGGKEKLFF. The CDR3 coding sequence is TGTGCCAGCAGCTTAGGTGCAGGGGGCAAAGAAAAACTGTTTTTT. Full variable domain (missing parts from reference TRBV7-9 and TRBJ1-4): DTGVSQNPRHKITKRGQNVTFRCDPISEHNRLYWYRQTLGQGPEFLTYFQNEAQLEKSRLLSDRFSAERPKGSFSTLEIQRTEQGDSAMYLCASSLGAGGKEKLFFGSGTQLSVL.

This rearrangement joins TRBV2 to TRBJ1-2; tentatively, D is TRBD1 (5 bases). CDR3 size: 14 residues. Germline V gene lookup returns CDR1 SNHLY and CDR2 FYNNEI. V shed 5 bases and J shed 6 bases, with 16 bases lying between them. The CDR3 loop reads CASSPPGSVDGYTF. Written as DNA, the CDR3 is TGTGCCAGCAGTCCCCCAGGGTCGGTCGATGGCTACACCTTC.

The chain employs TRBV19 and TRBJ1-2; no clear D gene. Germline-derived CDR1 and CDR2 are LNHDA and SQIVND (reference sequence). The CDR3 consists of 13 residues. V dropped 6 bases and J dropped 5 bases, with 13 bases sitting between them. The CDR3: CASRPGPSYGYTF. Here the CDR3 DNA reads TGTGCCAGTAGACCGGGCCCCAGTTATGGCTACACCTTC.

The CDR3 DNA sequence: TGTGCCAGCAGCGCTCTGGGGGGGGGCACAGATACGCAGTATTTT. It is translated as CASSALGGGTDTQYF. V usage is TRBV9 and J usage is TRBJ2-3; 7 bases are a match to TRBD2. V was clipped by 3 bases and J by 1 base; unmatched bases: 5. Germline V gene sequence: CDR1 SGDLS, CDR2 YYNGEE. The CDR3 is 15 amino acids.

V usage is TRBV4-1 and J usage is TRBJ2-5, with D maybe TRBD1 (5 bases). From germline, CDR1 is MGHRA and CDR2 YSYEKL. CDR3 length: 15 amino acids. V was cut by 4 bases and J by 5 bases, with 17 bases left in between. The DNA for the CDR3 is TGCGCCAGCAGCCCGTACCACAGGATAGCTGAGACCCAGTACTTC. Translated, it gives CASSPYHRIAETQYF.